The clone carrying this TCR beta chain was observed at least ten times. Antigen unknown. Trimming took 3 bases from V and 5 from J; bases not matched to a gene: 3. There are 15 residues in the CDR3. In the authors' workflow: A classifier for distant metastasis in papillary thyroid cancer was constructed using CDR3 differences observed across clinicopathological groups. TCRdb reprocessed the PCR reads via MiXCR. TCRdb, rather than the study authors, made the V and J calls. The sample lists tens of thousands of clones, 3.5% to 5% occurring once. These data are taken from a study of metastatic and nonmetastatic thyroid tumors. Background on the study: Samples came from malignant and benign thyroid patients, and repertoires were compared across blood and tumor or nodule tissue. Overall study findings and caveats: For both blood and tumor, malignant thyroid tumors reportedly showed significantly higher TCR beta diversity than benign nodules did.

All patients reached thyroid surgery having received no treatment beforehand. Sample: blood. This rearrangement joins TRBV12-3 or TRBV12-4 to TRBJ2-3; 12 nucleotides match TRBD2. The source is a female donor with papillary thyroid cancer or a benign thyroid nodule (not recorded which). Some clones in this sample may be carry-over from other donors' samples. The CDR3 region is CASSFWTSGKDTQYF. The DNA for the CDR3 is TGTGCCAGCAGTTTCTGGACTAGCGGGAAAGATACGCAGTATTTT.